This T cell receptor beta chain was identified during a study of blood T cell repertoires in COVID-19. As for the study in general: The origin of the acute and convalescent COVID-19 samples was the United States, Italy and Spain.

Germline V lookup: CDR1 SGDLS, CDR2 YYNGEE. There are 14 residues in the CDR3. The ends lost 4 bases at V and 0 bases at J; junction bases unmatched: 3. Some clones are missing from TCRdb's copy, which holds only in-frame ones; the method was immunoSEQ multiplex PCR. This sample has about 44,000 clones, with approximately 86% found just once. The sequenced sample was peripheral blood. The chain carries TRBV9 and TRBJ2-7; 8 bases align to TRBD1. The clonotype originates from a woman of 80 years or more in a cohort sampled during active or convalescent COVID-19. CDR3 in DNA: TGTGCCAGCAGCTTCGGACAGGGCTCCTACGAGCAGTACTTC. As protein: CASSFGQGSYEQYF. Full variable domain (rest looked up from reference TRBV9 and TRBJ2-7): DSGVTQTPKHLITATGQRVTLRCSPRSGDLSVYWYQQSLDQGLQFLIQYYNGEERAKGNILERFSAQQFPDLHSELNLSSLELGDSALYFCASSFGQGSYEQYFGPGTRLTVT.